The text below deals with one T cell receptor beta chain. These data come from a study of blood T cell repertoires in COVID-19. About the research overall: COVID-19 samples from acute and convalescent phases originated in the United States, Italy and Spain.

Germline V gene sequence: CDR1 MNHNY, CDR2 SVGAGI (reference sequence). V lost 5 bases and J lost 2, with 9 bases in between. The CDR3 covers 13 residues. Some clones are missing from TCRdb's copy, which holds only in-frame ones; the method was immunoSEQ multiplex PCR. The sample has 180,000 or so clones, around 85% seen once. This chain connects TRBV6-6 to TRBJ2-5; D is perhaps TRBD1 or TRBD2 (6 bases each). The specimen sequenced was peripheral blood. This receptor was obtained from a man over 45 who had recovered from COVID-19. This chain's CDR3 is CASSRGTQETQYF. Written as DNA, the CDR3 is TGTGCCAGCAGTCGCGGGACACAAGAGACCCAGTACTTC.